Presented here are 15 T cell receptor beta chains from one specimen sequenced in a study of blood T cell repertoires in COVID-19. The table came from immunoSEQ multiplex PCR; TCRdb's copy has only in-frame clones and leaves some out. The repertoire holds around 700,000 clones, with about 87% as singletons. The sequencing sample was made of peripheral blood. Receptors were obtained from a woman aged 18-29 years with acute or convalescent COVID-19.

This clone was found once. This chain connects TRBV11-2 to TRBJ2-7, with 7 positions matching TRBD1. The CDR3 extends over 14 amino acids. Germline CDR1 and CDR2: SGHAT and FQNNGV. Germline trimming cut 5 bases from V and 7 bases from J; bases unmatched to any gene: 11. CDR3 in amino acids: CASSKEGAPGEQYF. The CDR3 DNA reads as TGTGCCAGCAGCAAAGAGGGGGCGCCGGGAGAGCAGTACTTC.

V usage is TRBV12-5 and J usage is TRBJ1-5; possible D gene TRBD1, 5 bases. The V gene's germline CDR1 is LGHNT and CDR2 FRNRAP. V lost 4 bases to trimming and J lost 0 bases, with 19 bases between them. This CDR3 has 18 residues. This CDR3 is CASGSLTSTAPSNQPQHF. CDR3 DNA sequence: TGTGCTAGTGGTTCCCTCACTTCGACAGCTCCTAGCAATCAGCCCCAGCATTTT.

In nucleotides, the CDR3 is TGTGCCAGCAGCCAGGCCCCGAACACTGAAGCTTTCTTT. Amino acids: CASSQAPNTEAFF. The chain couples TRBV9 to TRBJ1-1; D is uncertain. V gave up 4 bases and J gave up 1 base, with 8 bases separating them. CDR1 is SGDLS, CDR2 YYNGEE, per germline. The CDR3 has 13 amino acids.

The rearrangement joins TRBV4-1 to TRBJ2-1, with D hard to call. This CDR3 has 14 residues. Germline CDR1 and CDR2: MGHRA and YSYEKL. The germline V and J ends were trimmed by 1 base and 4 bases, with 8 bases remaining between them. The DNA of the CDR3 is TGCGCCAGCAGCCAAGCTGACTCTTACAATGAGCAGTTCTTC. It codes for CASSQADSYNEQFF.

The chain combines TRBV21-1 with TRBJ1-1; the D call in the table, TRBD1, was not verified against the DNA. TRBV21-1 is listed as a pseudogene. CDR3 size: 14 residues. The DNA of the CDR3 is TGTGCCAGCGAGGGGGTCAGGGAGAACACTGAAGCTTTCTTT. Translated, it gives CASEGVRENTEAFF.

The rearrangement uses TRBV3-1 (or the pseudogene TRBV3-2) and TRBJ2-5; weak D call: TRBD2 (6 bases). CDR3 size: 14 residues. The germline V and J ends were trimmed by 5 bases and 5 bases, with 15 bases remaining between them. Germline V gene data show CDR1 as LGHDT and CDR2 as YNNKEL (reference sequence). The CDR3, as DNA: TGTGCCAGCAGCGAGGATGGAGGGTGGGAGACCCAGTACTTC. It codes for CASSEDGGWETQYF.

V and J are TRBV28 and TRBJ2-7; TRBD2 is a possible D gene (6 bases). The CDR3 spans 9 residues. Germline loops: CDR1 MDHEN, CDR2 SYDVKM. Trimming left V 8 bases short and J 8 bases short, with 7 bases between. The CDR3 region is CASGTQQYF. In DNA form, the CDR3 reads TGTGCCAGCGGGACTCAGCAGTACTTC.

The CDR3: CAWTPGDWNEKLFF. The CDR3 DNA reads as TGTGCCTGGACCCCGGGGGACTGGAATGAAAAACTGTTTTTT. The V and J genes are TRBV30 and TRBJ1-4, with D possibly being TRBD1 (5 bases). The CDR3 is 14 residues long. Between the trimmed V and J ends, which lost 4 bases and 5 bases, there was a span of 14 bases. Germline CDR1 GTSNPN, CDR2 SVGIG (reference sequence).

The chain is built from TRBV7-8 and TRBJ1-1; a possible D gene is TRBD1 (5 bases). This CDR3 has 11 residues. V lost 3 bases and J 8 bases, leaving 7 bases between the germline ends. The V gene's germline CDR1 is SGHVS and CDR2 FQNEAQ. The CDR3 reads CASSLAGEAFF. CDR3 nucleotide sequence: TGTGCCAGCAGCTTGGCAGGGGAAGCTTTCTTT.

CDR3 sequence reads: CASSLNGLTEAFF. In nucleotides, the CDR3 is TGTGCCAGCAGCTTAAATGGGCTCACTGAAGCTTTCTTT. The gene calls are TRBV7-2 and TRBJ1-1, with no clear D. Germline V gene sequence: CDR1 SGHTA, CDR2 FQGNSA. Between the trimmed V and J ends, which lost 2 bases and 4 bases, there was a span of 8 bases. The CDR3 covers 13 residues.

This chain links TRBV5-5 with TRBJ2-2, with D unresolved. Per the germline V gene, CDR1 is SGHKS and CDR2 is YYEKEE (reference sequence). V lost 6 bases, J lost 5 bases, and 11 bases lay in between. The CDR3 length is 13 residues. The CDR3 spells CASTLPGTGELFF. The CDR3 DNA sequence: TGTGCCAGCACCCTGCCAGGAACCGGGGAGCTGTTTTTT. The entire variable domain, with the rest obtained from reference TRBV5-5 and TRBJ2-2, is as follows: DAGVTQSPTHLIKTRGQQVTLRCSPISGHKSVSWYQQVLGQGPQFIFQYYEKEERGRGNFPDRFSARQFPNYSSELNVNALLLGDSALYLCASTLPGTGELFFGEGSRLTVL.

The rearrangement joins TRBV29-1 to TRBJ1-6; 7 positions agree with TRBD1. The CDR3 is 13 amino acids. J was trimmed by 6 bases and V by 3 bases; bases with no gene match: 2. Germline assignment: CDR1 SQVTM and CDR2 ANQGSEA. The CDR3 sequence: CSVETGRNSPLHF. Here the CDR3 DNA reads TGCAGCGTTGAGACAGGGCGTAATTCACCCCTCCACTTT.

This chain links TRBV6-6 with TRBJ2-3, with 9 bases lining up with TRBD1. Germline trimming cut 1 base from V and 5 bases from J; bases unmatched to any gene: 4. The CDR3 length is 15 residues. Germline V gives CDR1 MNHNY, CDR2 SVGAGI (reference sequence). As DNA, the CDR3 is TGTGCCAGCAGTTACTTAGGACAGGGGCTAGATACGCAGTATTTT. It encodes CASSYLGQGLDTQYF.

CDR3 region: CSAMTGGDTEAFF. As DNA, the CDR3 is TGCAGCGCTATGACAGGGGGAGACACTGAAGCTTTCTTT. The chain couples TRBV29-1 to TRBJ1-1; 9 bases are shared with TRBD1. J gave up 3 bases and V 7 bases, and 6 bases lay outside the gene matches. The CDR3 is made up of 13 amino acids. Per germline, CDR1 SQVTM and CDR2 ANQGSEA. The full variable domain, in which reference TRBV29-1 and TRBJ1-1 provide the parts outside the CDR3, is SAVISQKPSRDICQRGTSLTIQCQVDSQVTMMFWYRQQPGQSLTLIATANQGSEATYESGFVIDKFPISRPNLTFSTLTVSNMSPEDSSIYLCSAMTGGDTEAFFGQGTRLTVV.

V gene TRBV29-1 combines with J gene TRBJ1-2; no clear D gene. This CDR3 has 12 residues. The V gene lost 4 bases and the J gene lost 8 bases, with 14 bases spanning the gap. The germline CDR1 and CDR2 sequences are SQVTM and ANQGSEA. CDR3 bases: TGCAGCGTTGGATGGTTGACGGAGGGCTACACCTTC. Translated: CSVGWLTEGYTF.